This TCR beta chain was identified in a study of Ad26.COV2.S vaccination and SARS-CoV-2 variants. Specified treatment: 15 to 20 received Ad26.COV2.S at low or high dose, single or two shots; 5 received placebo; per-sample allocation not given. Repertoires come from day 63 after the first vaccine or placebo injection. Measured with immunoSEQ multiplex PCR; TCRdb has only the in-frame clones, and not every one. The sample records about 680,000 clones, about 89% being singletons. The CDR3 totals 13 residues. Germline CDR1 and CDR2: GTSNPN and SVGIG (reference sequence). Trimming left V 4 bases short and J 3 bases short, with 10 bases between.

The sample in question was peripheral blood, obtained in a trial of Ad26.COV2.S vaccine versus placebo. V gene TRBV30 combines with J gene TRBJ1-3, with D maybe TRBD1 (5 bases). The origin of this receptor is a person between 18 and 60 years old who received the Ad26.COV2.S COVID-19 vaccine or a placebo. CDR3 DNA: TGTGCCTGGAATCAGGGCTATGGAAACACCATATATTTT. This sequence encodes CAWNQGYGNTIYF.